This T cell receptor beta chain was obtained from a study of T cells in Graves' hyperthyroidism and ophthalmopathy. Study findings and constraints: Among thyroid clonotypes expanded above 0.001, most also appeared in blood.

Amplified TCR beta CDR3 regions derived from RNA transcripts. The HTBI primer set was used in a first-round RT-PCR of the TCR CDR3. TCRdb fed the multiplex PCR reads into MiXCR, producing one record per CDR3 protein. This sample has 340,000 or so distinct CDR3 sequences; approximately 22% occur once, and the top ten carry over 45%. Across 18 months, stable Graves' hyperthyroidism was marked by no progression to ophthalmopathy. Those patients with uncontrolled infection, other autoimmune disease, pregnancy or lactation were excluded. A word on this clonotype: The target antigen is unknown.

Germline loops: CDR1 SQVTM, CDR2 ANQGSEA. The CDR3 length is 15 residues. Trimming removed 4 bases from V and 5 bases from J, with 19 bases in between. The sample taken for sequencing was blood. The chain has TRBV29-1 and TRBJ2-3; D perhaps matches TRBD2 (7 bases). The TCR comes from a woman between 45 and 60 years old with Graves' hyperthyroidism. Here the CDR3 reads CSVGGVGGGGDTQYF. In DNA, the CDR3 is TGCAGCGTTGGGGGGGTTGGGGGAGGGGGAGATACGCAGTATTTT.